The clone carrying this T cell receptor beta chain was picked up many times. Antigen: not known. Per the original methods: TCRs per sample had a median of around 98,000 and ranged from roughly 20,000 to 690,600. TCRdb ran MiXCR on the RACE reads and lists one entry per CDR3 protein. TCRdb, not the original authors, processed these V and J calls. The sample holds some 41,000 distinct CDR3 sequences; under 5% are singletons and the top ten take over 25%. These data are taken from a study of human T cells and chemical hapten exposure. For the study at large: Sensitization applied 2% DPC to approximately 2 cm by approximately 2 cm of upper inner arm skin. Patients' scalps got diphenylcyclopropenone weekly throughout the roughly 25-week study.

Study-level findings and limits: With alopecia, donors may have immune responses unlike healthy people's.

The time point is: patch test 1, 2 weeks after DPC sensitization. The sample's treatment: therapeutic diphenylcyclopropenone sensitization with weekly scalp DPC. Blood, whole and unfractionated, served as the source for total RNA extraction. Germline V gene lookup returns CDR1 MDHEN and CDR2 SYDVKM. The CDR3 is 14 amino acids. V shed 5 bases, J shed 7 bases, and the junction held 6 bases outside the gene matches. This clonotype originated in a man aged 50 to 59 with alopecia areata. Some clones in this sample may be carry-over from other donors' samples. Sequencing was performed on whole blood, taken in connection with sensitization to the hapten diphenylcyclopropenone (DPC). The chain combines TRBV28 with TRBJ2-3, with 10 bases lining up with TRBD1. CDR3 region: CASSTRTGGNTQYF. Written as DNA, the CDR3 is TGTGCCAGCAGTACCCGGACAGGGGGAAATACGCAGTATTTT.